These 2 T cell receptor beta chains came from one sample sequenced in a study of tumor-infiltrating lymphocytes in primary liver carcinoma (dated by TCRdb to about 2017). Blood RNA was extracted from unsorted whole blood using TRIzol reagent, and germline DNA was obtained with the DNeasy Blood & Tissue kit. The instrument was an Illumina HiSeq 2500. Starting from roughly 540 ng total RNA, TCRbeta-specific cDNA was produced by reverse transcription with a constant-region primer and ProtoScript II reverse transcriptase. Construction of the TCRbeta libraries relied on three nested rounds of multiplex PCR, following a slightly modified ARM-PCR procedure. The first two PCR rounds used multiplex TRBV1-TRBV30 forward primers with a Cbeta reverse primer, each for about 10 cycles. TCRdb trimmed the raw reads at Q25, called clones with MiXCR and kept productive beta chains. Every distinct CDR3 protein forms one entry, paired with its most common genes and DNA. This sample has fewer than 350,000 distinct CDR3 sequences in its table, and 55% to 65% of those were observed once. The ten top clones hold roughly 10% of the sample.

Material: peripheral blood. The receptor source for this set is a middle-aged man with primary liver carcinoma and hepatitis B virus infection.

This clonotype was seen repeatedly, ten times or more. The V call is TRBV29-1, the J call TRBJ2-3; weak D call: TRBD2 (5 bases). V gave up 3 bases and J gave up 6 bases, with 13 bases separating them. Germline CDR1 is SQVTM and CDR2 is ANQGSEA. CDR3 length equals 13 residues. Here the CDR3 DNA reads TGCAGCGTTGACGGGGTGAAGGCGGATACGCAGTATTTT. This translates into CSVDGVKADTQYF.

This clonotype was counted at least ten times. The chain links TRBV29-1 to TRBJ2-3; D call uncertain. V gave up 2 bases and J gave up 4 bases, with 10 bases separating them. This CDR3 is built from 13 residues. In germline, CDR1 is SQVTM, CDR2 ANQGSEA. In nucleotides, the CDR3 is TGCAGCGTTGAAAAGATCAGATCAGATACGCAGTATTTT. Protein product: CSVEKIRSDTQYF.